Described below is a single TCR beta chain sequence and its context. The table came from immunoSEQ multiplex PCR; TCRdb's copy has only in-frame clones and leaves some out. The sample lists approximately 440,000 clones; roughly 88% were seen once. The data were taken from a study of blood T cell repertoires in COVID-19. Participants' reported clinical history set cohort assignment. The origin of this receptor is a man aged 18 to 30 who had recovered from COVID-19. Sequenced input: PBMCs or T cells enriched from blood (not recorded which).

Written as DNA, the CDR3 is TGTGCCAGGGGCGACCCAACGGCGAATAGCAATCAGCCCCAGCATTTT. Its protein is CARGDPTANSNQPQHF. The V gene is TRBV19, the J gene TRBJ1-5; D is uncertain. The CDR3 covers 16 residues. V was clipped by 9 bases and J by 0 bases, with 18 bases between them. Germline V CDR1 and CDR2: LNHDA, SQIVND (reference sequence).